This T cell receptor beta chain emerged from a study of blood T cell repertoires in COVID-19 (dated by TCRdb to the early 2020s). The study in broad terms: Samples covering the acute and convalescent phases of COVID-19 were provided by collaborators in the United States, Italy and Spain. The prospective study material was composed of cDNA or gDNA derived from T cells, B-cell-depleted T cells, or PBMCs. The dataset comprised deeply sampled blood TCRbeta repertoires from subjects exposed to, actively infected with, or recovered from COVID-19. The repertoires were released in a freely available public database intended as a resource for research on the immune response to SARS-CoV-2. The samples were drawn from the first 160 participants of the ongoing ImmuneRACE study and from 1,254 subjects provided by 6 global collaborators. Nearly every sample came with metadata listing a de-identified subject ID, COVID-19 status, age in years and sex. Where available, HLA class I and class II types were obtained from metadata supplied by the sample provider rather than from assay-based typing. The paper as a whole reports these results and caveats: The amount of clinical and demographic metadata varied by source and participant and was provided uncurated.

In regard to this clone: Its specific antigen is unknown. No clone much larger than this one lies a single base away; base qualities are absent.

The immunoSEQ Assay, a bias-controlled multiplex PCR, was used to amplify TCRbeta CDR3 regions from genomic DNA. Per the authors' processing: Within the assay, amplification of reference gene primers was used to estimate how many nucleated cells each sample contained. To quantify the absolute abundance of each unique TCRbeta CDR3 rearrangement, sequence reads were collapsed and filtered. For each sample, productive Simpson clonality was calculated as the square root of Simpson's diversity index across productive rearrangements. This is the immuneACCESS table as TCRdb keeps it, with only in-frame sequences that have V and J called. A part of the clones is gone; compared with another copy, unresolved V genes explain less than half, and the rest is unexplained. V and J calls and clone size are given by that table; D and trimming were obtained from the DNA. For this sample there are around 180,000 clones; about 74% appear just once. The ten top clones hold approximately 3% of the sample.

Whole blood was collected in K2EDTA tubes by collaborating institutions according to the institutions' own protocols. For TCRbeta analysis, collaborators shipped samples in one of three forms: frozen whole blood, isolated PBMCs, or DNA extracted from either of those sample types. V loses 11 bases of germline sequence and J loses 3 bases, and the interval between the two ends is 16 bases. From its cysteine to its phenylalanine, the CDR3 spans 13 amino acids. Of the read, only the CDR3 DNA is kept; its 39 bases are in frame from base 1. Sequences MRHNA (CDR1) and SNTAGT (CDR2) are obtained from the germline V gene.

Source material: peripheral blood. The rearrangement combines TRBV6-4 with TRBJ1-2; TRBD1 is perhaps the D gene, given 6 matching bases. The receptor's source is an elderly woman with acute or convalescent COVID-19. The CDR3 region reads CARPPNRDYGYTF. At the DNA level, the sequence is TGTGCCCGCCCCCCGAACAGGGACTATGGCTACACCTTC.